This T cell receptor beta chain came from a study of blood T cell repertoires in COVID-19. Study context: Italy, Spain and the United States were the sources of the convalescent and acute COVID-19 samples. PBMCs, B-cell-depleted T cells, or T cells provided the cDNA or gDNA that made up the material.

Seattle's cohort entered during active infection and was followed longitudinally. Germline loops: CDR1 MNHEY, CDR2 SVGAGI. Trimming cost V 2 bases and J 5 bases, with 10 bases left between them. This CDR3 has 13 amino acids. Measured with immunoSEQ multiplex PCR; TCRdb has only the in-frame clones, and not every one. The sample has 250,000 to 300,000 clones, over 70% seen once. The chain recombines TRBV6-5 with TRBJ2-7; TRBD2 might be the D (5 bases). The sample was peripheral blood. The sequence was collected from a woman in her 70s with COVID-19, enrolled during active disease. The CDR3 sequence: CASSYGRRDEQYF. The DNA for the CDR3 is TGTGCCAGCAGTTACGGGAGAAGGGACGAGCAGTACTTC.